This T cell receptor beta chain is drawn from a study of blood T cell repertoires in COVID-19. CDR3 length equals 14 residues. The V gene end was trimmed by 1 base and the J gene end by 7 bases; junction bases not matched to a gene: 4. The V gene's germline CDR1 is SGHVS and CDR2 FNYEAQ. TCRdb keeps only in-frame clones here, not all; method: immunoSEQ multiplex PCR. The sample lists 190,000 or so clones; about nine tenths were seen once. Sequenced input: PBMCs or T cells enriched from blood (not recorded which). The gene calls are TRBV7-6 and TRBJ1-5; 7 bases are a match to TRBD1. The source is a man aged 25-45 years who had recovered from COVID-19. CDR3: CASSLEWDSQPQHF. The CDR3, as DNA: TGTGCCAGCAGCTTAGAATGGGACAGCCAGCCCCAGCATTTT.